Presented here are 9 T cell receptor beta chains from one specimen sequenced in a study of CD8 T cells in ankylosing spondylitis. Each CDR3 protein gets one entry after TCRdb re-called the 5' RACE reads with MiXCR. In the table there are 750,000 to 850,000 distinct CDR3 sequences, roughly 10% of which are singletons. No antigens are known for them. Study results and limitations: In ankylosing spondylitis blood, a motif of roughly eight highly homologous TCR beta variants appeared characteristic.

Sequenced input: blood, either unsorted or a sorted T cell fraction (not recorded which). Receptors were obtained from a male donor with ankylosing spondylitis.

Ten or more counts support this clonotype. V usage is TRBV10-3 and J usage is TRBJ1-5, with 9 positions matching TRBD1. Trimming at V came to 0 bases and at J to 7 bases, leaving 7 bases not matched to a gene. CDR1 is ENHRY, CDR2 SYGVKD, per germline. CDR3 size: 16 residues. The CDR3 sequence: CAISESYWDRAQPQHF. CDR3 in DNA: TGTGCCATCAGTGAGTCGTACTGGGACAGGGCCCAGCCCCAGCATTTT.

This sequence joins TRBV2 and TRBJ2-7; weak D call: TRBD2 (6 bases). The CDR3 has 14 residues. Trimming removed 7 bases at V and 0 bases at J, with 13 bases between. Germline lookup yields CDR1 SNHLY and CDR2 FYNNEI. The CDR3 loop reads CASTGTQGSYEQYF. CDR3 coding DNA: TGTGCCAGCACCGGGACTCAGGGCTCCTACGAGCAGTACTTC. Complete variable domain (other parts from reference TRBV2 and TRBJ2-7): EPEVTQTPSHQVTQMGQEVILRCVPISNHLYFYWYRQILGQKVEFLVSFYNNEISEKSEIFDDQFSVERPDGSNFTLKIRSTKLEDSAMYFCASTGTQGSYEQYFGPGTRLTVT.

This clonotype was counted ten times or more. The V gene is TRBV12-3 or TRBV12-4, the J gene TRBJ1-2; D uncertain. The CDR3 covers 14 residues. Trimming took 5 bases from V and 7 from J, leaving 17 bases between them. CDR3 nucleotide sequence: TGTGCCAGCAGTCTAAACCCCCTCGGAGGTGGCTACACCTTC. This codes for CASSLNPLGGGYTF.

This clonotype appeared a few times. The gene calls are TRBV20-1 and TRBJ1-2; weak D call: TRBD1 (6 bases). The CDR3 covers 14 residues. V lost 4 bases and J 4 bases, leaving 16 bases between the germline ends. Per germline, CDR1 DFQATT and CDR2 SNEGSKA (reference sequence). Here the CDR3 DNA reads TGCAGTGCTACGCCCGGGGGGCAGGCCTATGGCTACACCTTC. Its translation is CSATPGGQAYGYTF.

The V call is TRBV20-1, the J call TRBJ2-1; perhaps TRBD2 as D (6 bases). This CDR3 has 15 residues. Deletions cut 2 bases from V and 7 bases from J, with 18 bases between. Per the germline V gene, CDR1 is DFQATT and CDR2 is SNEGSKA (reference sequence). The CDR3 coding sequence is TGCAGTGCTAGAATTAGCGGCCCCTCTACGAATGAGCAGTTCTTC. It yields the protein CSARISGPSTNEQFF.

This clonotype was counted at least ten times. The chain has TRBV20-1 and TRBJ1-6; D unclear. V lost 3 bases to trimming and J lost 13 bases, with 13 bases between them. Germline CDR1 reads DFQATT; CDR2 reads SNEGSKA (reference sequence). This CDR3 contains 12 residues. Written as DNA, the CDR3 is TGCAGTGCTAGGATCGGCAGAAATCCCCTCCACTTT. It translates to CSARIGRNPLHF.

A word on this clonotype: As the CDR3 is not closed by the conserved phenylalanine or tryptophan, this likely results from a read error. The chain couples TRBV20-1 to TRBJ2-7; D remains unclear. Germline CDR1 is DFQATT and CDR2 is SNEGSKA (reference sequence). This CDR3 is 13 amino acids long. V lost 3 bases, J lost 0 bases, and 9 bases lay in between. The CDR3 coding sequence is TGCAGTGCTAGTTCCGGGTCCTCCTACGAGCAGTACATC. Its translation is CSASSGSSYEQYI.

This clonotype was seen at least ten times. The CDR3 DNA is TGCAGTGCTAGATTCATGGGGGATCAGCCCCAGCATTTT. Translated: CSARFMGDQPQHF. The chain carries TRBV20-1 and TRBJ1-5, with D tentatively TRBD1 (5 bases). V lost 2 bases and J lost 5, with 10 bases in between. Germline V lookup: CDR1 DFQATT, CDR2 SNEGSKA (reference sequence). The CDR3 runs to 13 residues.

CDR3 region: CASSSGQMTYEQYF. The CDR3, as DNA: TGTGCCAGCTCATCAGGACAAATGACCTACGAGCAGTACTTC. The chain has TRBV18 and TRBJ2-7; D may be TRBD1 (5 bases). The CDR3 has 14 residues. Germline lookup yields CDR1 KGHSH and CDR2 LQKENI. V was cut by 5 bases and J by 2 bases, with 13 bases left in between.